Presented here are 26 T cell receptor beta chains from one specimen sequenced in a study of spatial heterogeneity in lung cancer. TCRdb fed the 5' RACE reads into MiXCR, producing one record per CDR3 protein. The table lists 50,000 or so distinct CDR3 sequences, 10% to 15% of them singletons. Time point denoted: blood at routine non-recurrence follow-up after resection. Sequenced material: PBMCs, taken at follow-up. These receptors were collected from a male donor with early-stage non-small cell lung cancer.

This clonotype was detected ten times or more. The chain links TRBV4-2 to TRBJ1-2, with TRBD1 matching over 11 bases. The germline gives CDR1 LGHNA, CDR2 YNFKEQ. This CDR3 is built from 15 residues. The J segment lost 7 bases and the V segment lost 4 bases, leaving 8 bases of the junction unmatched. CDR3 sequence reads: CASSPRTGGDRGYTF. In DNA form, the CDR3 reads TGTGCCAGCAGCCCCAGGACAGGGGGCGATCGTGGCTACACCTTC.

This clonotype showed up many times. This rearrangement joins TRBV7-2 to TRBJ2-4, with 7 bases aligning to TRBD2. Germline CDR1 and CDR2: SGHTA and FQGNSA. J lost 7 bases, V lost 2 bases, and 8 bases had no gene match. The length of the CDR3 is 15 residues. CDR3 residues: CASSLRKGGTNIQYF. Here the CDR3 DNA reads TGTGCCAGCAGCTTAAGGAAGGGAGGGACGAACATTCAGTACTTC.

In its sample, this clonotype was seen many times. CDR3 nucleotides: TGTGCCAGCTCGCTTCAGGGTAGTGCTTTCTTT. Amino acids: CASSLQGSAFF. V is TRBV18 and J is TRBJ1-1, with a tentative D call TRBD1 (5 bases). Germline-derived CDR1 and CDR2 are KGHSH and LQKENI. The CDR3 is made up of 11 amino acids. V lost 6 bases and J 11 bases, leaving 13 bases between the germline ends.

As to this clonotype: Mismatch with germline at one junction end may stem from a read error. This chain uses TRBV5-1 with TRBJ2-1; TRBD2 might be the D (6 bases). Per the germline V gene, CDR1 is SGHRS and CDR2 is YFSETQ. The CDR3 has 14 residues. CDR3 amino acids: CANSIPSVSDEQFF. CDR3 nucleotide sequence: TGCGCCAACAGCATACCTAGCGTCTCGGATGAGCAGTTCTTC.

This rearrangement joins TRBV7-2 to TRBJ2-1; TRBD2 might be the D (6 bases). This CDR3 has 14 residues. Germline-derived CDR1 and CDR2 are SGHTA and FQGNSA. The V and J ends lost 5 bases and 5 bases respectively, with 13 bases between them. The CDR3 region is CASSPGTPNNEQFF. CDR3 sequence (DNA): TGTGCCAGCAGCCCCGGGACTCCCAACAATGAGCAGTTCTTC.

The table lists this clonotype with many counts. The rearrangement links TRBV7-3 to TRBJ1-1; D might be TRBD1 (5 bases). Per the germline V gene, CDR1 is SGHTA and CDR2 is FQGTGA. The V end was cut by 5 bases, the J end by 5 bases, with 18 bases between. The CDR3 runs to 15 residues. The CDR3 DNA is TGTGCCAGCAGCCCCTCGACAGCTTCCTTAACTGAAGCTTTCTTT. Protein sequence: CASSPSTASLTEAFF.

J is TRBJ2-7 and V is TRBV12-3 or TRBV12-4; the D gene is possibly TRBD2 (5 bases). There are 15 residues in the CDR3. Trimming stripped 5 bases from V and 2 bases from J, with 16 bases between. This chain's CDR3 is CASSSRSRGAYEQYF. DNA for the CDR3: TGTGCCAGCAGTAGCCGGTCCCGGGGAGCCTACGAGCAGTACTTC.

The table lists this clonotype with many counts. The CDR3 region is CSARTSGGTDTQYF. The CDR3 nucleotides read TGCAGTGCTAGGACTAGCGGAGGCACAGATACGCAGTATTTT. The chain is built from TRBV20-1 and TRBJ2-3; 9 positions agree with TRBD2. Germline CDR1 and CDR2: DFQATT and SNEGSKA (reference sequence). V shed 3 bases, J shed 1 base, and the junction held 2 bases outside the gene matches. The CDR3 covers 14 residues.

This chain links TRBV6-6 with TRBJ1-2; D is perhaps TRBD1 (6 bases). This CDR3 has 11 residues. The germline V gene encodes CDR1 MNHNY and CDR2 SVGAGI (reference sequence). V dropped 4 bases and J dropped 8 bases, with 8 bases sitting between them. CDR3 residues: CASSFDRGYTF. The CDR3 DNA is TGTGCCAGCAGTTTCGACAGGGGCTACACCTTC.

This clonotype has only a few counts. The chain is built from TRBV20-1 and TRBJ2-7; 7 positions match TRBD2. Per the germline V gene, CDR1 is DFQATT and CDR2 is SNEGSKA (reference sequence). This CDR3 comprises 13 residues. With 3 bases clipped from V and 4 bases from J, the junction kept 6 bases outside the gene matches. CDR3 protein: CSARFGGSYEQYF. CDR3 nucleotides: TGCAGTGCTAGGTTTGGCGGGAGTTACGAGCAGTACTTC.

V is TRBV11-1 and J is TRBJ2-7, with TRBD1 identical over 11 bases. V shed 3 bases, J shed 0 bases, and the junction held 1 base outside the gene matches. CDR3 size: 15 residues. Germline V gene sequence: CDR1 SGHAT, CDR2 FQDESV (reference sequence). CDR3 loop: CASSFGQGASYEQYF. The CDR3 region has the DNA TGTGCCAGCAGCTTCGGACAGGGGGCCTCCTACGAGCAGTACTTC.

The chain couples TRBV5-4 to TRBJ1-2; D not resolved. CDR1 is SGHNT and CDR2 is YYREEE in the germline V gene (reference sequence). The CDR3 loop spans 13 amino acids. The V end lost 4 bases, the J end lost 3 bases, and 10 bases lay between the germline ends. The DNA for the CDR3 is TGTGCCAGCAGCCGTCAAACGGACTATGGCTACACCTTC. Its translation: CASSRQTDYGYTF. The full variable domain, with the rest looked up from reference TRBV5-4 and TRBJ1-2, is ETGVTQSPTHLIKTRGQQVTLRCSSQSGHNTVSWYQQALGQGPQFIFQYYREEENGRGNFPPRFSGLQFPNYSSELNVNALELDDSALYLCASSRQTDYGYTFGSGTRLTVV.

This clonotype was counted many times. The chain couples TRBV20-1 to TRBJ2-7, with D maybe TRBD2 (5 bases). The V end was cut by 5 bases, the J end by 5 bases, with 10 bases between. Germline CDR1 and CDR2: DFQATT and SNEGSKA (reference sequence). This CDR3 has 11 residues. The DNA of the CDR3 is TGCAGTGCTCCCACCGGGGACGAGCAGTACTTC. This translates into CSAPTGDEQYF.

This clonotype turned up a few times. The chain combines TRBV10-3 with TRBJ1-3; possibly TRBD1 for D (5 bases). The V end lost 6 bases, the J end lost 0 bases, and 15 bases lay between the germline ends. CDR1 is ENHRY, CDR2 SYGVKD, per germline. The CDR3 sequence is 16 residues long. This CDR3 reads CAISRRTPDSGNTIYF. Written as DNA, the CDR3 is TGTGCCATCAGCCGGAGGACACCTGACTCTGGAAACACCATATATTTT.

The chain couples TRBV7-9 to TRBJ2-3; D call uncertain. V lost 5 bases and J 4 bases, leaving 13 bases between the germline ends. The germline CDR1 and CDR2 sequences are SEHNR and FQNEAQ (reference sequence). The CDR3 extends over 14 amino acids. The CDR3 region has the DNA TGTGCCAGCAGCGCGAGGAGAGGCGCAGATACGCAGTATTTT. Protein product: CASSARRGADTQYF.

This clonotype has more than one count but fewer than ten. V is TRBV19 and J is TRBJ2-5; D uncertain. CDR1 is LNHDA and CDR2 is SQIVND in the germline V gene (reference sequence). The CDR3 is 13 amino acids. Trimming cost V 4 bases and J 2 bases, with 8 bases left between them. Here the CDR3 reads CASSTSRQETQYF. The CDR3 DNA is TGTGCCAGTAGTACCAGCAGACAAGAGACCCAGTACTTC.

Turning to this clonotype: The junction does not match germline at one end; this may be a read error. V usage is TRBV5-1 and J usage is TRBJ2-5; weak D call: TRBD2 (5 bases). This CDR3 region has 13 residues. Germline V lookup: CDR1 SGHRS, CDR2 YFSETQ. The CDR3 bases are TGTGCCAGCAGCTTGCGGGCTAAAGAGACCCAGTACTTC. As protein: CASSLRAKETQYF.

The chain's CDR3 is CASSRGTNLQYF. For the CDR3, the DNA is TGTGCCAGCAGTCGCGGGACAAATCTTCAGTACTTC. This sequence joins TRBV6-2 or TRBV6-3 and TRBJ2-4, with D perhaps assigned TRBD1 or TRBD2 (6 bases each). V lost 5 bases and J 11 bases, leaving 13 bases between the germline ends. The CDR3 has 12 residues. Germline CDR1 is MNHEY and CDR2 is SVGEGT.

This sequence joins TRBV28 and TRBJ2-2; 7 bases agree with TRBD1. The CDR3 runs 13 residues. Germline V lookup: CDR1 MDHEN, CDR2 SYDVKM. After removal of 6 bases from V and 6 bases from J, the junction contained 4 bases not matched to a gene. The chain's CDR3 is CASRGTGAGELFF. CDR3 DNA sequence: TGTGCCAGCAGGGGAACAGGGGCCGGGGAGCTGTTTTTT.

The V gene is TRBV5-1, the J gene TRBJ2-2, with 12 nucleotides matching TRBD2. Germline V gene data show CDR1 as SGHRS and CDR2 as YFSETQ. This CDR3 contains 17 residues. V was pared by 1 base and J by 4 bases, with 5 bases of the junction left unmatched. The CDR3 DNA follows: TGCGCCAGCAGCTTGCCTAGCGGGGGGGCCCCCACCGGGGAGCTGTTTTTT. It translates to CASSLPSGGAPTGELFF.

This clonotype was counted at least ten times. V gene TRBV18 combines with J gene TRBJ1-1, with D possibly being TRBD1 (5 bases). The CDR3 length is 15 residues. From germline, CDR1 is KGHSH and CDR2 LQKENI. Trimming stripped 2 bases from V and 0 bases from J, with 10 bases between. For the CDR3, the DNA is TGTGCCAGCTCACCAGTGACAGCTATGAACACTGAAGCTTTCTTT. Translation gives CASSPVTAMNTEAFF.

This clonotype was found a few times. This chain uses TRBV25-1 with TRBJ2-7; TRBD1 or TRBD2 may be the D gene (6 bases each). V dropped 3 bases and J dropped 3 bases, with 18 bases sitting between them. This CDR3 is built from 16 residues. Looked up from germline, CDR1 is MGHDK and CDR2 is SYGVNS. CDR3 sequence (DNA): TGTGCCAGCAGTGACCTTGGGCGCAGGGGAGGCTACGAGCAGTACTTC. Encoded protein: CASSDLGRRGGYEQYF.

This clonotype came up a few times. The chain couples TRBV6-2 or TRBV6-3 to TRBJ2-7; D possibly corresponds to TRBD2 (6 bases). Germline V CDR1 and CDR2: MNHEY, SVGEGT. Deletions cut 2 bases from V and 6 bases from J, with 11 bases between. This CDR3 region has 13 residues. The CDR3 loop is CASSYVSSAEQYF. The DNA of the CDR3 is TGTGCCAGCAGTTACGTGTCTAGCGCCGAGCAGTACTTC.

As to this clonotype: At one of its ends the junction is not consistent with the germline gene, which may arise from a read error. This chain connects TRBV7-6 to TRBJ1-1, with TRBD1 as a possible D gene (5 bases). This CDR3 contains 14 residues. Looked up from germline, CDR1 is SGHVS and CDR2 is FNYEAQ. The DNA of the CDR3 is TGCGCCAGCAGCTTGGGGGGTCAGTCCACTGAAGCTTTCTTT. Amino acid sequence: CASSLGGQSTEAFF. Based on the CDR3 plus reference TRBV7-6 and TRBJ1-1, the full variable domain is GAGVSQSPRYKVTKRGQDVALRCDPISGHVSLYWYRQALGQGPEFLTYFNYEAQQDKSGLPNDRFSAERPEGSISTLTIQRTEQRDSAMYRCASSLGGQSTEAFFGQGTRLTVV.

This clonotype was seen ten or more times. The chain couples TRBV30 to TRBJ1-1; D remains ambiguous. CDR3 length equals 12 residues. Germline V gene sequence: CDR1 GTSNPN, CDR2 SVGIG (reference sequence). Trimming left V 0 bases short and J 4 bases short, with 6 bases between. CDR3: CAWSVSGTEAFF. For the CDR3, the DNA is TGTGCCTGGAGTGTATCGGGCACTGAAGCTTTCTTT.

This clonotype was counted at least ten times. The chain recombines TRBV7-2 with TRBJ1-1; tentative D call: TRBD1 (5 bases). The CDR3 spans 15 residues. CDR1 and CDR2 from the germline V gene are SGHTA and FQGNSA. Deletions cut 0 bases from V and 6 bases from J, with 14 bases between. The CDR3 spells CASSLALGGGAEAFF. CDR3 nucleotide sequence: TGTGCCAGCAGCTTAGCGTTAGGTGGGGGAGCTGAAGCTTTCTTT.